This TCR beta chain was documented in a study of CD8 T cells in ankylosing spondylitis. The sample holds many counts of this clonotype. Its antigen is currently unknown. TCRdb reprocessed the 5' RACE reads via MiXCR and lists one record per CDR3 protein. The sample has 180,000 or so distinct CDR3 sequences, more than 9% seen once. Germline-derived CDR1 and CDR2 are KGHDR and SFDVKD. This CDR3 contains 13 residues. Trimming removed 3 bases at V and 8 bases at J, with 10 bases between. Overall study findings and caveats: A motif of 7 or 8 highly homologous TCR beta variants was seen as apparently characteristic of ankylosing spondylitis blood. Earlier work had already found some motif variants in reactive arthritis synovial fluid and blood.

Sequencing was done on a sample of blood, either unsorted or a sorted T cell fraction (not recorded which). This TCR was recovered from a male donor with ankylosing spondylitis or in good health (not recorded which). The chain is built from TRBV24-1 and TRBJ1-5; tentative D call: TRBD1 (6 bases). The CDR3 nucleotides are TGTGCCACCAGTGATCAGGGGCATGAGCCCCAGCATTTT. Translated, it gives CATSDQGHEPQHF.